The 8 T cell receptor beta chains in this list originate from one sample, sequenced in a study of cytomegalovirus exposure and HLA in healthy donors (dated by TCRdb to 2017 to 2019). The library was prepared using the immunoSEQ multiplex PCR assay. TCRdb obtained this table from immuneACCESS and retained in-frame rearrangements with V and J assigned. These tables miss some clones; where compared with another copy, unresolved V genes account for less than half of the shortfall, and the remainder is unexplained. This sample holds more than 80,000 clones; roughly 95% were observed only once. The ten largest clones add up to about 1.3% of the sample. Material: PBMCs. Every receptor here comes from a woman younger than 35 in good health and CMV-seronegative.

The chain couples TRBV4-1 to TRBJ2-2, with a tentative D call TRBD1 (5 bases). This CDR3 region has 15 residues. Germline assignment: CDR1 MGHRA and CDR2 YSYEKL. Trimming cost V 0 bases and J 6 bases, with 11 bases left between them. The CDR3 sequence: CASSQEGRASGELFF. CDR3 nucleotide sequence: TGCGCCAGCAGCCAAGAAGGCAGGGCTTCCGGGGAGCTGTTTTTT.

This clone occurred a few times. The chain employs TRBV11-3 and TRBJ1-1; weak D call: TRBD1 (5 bases). The CDR3 spans 12 residues. Trimming shortened V by 6 bases and J by 6 bases, and 11 bases separated the two germline ends. Germline CDR1 is SGHNT and CDR2 is YENEEA. The CDR3 here is CASSYGGPEAFF. As DNA, the CDR3 is TGTGCCAGCAGTTACGGGGGACCTGAAGCTTTCTTT.

The rearrangement links TRBV7-9 to TRBJ2-7; D may be TRBD1 (6 bases). The CDR3 is made up of 11 amino acids. CDR1 is SEHNR, CDR2 FQNEAQ, per germline (reference sequence). V lost 2 bases and J lost 7, with 6 bases in between. The CDR3 spells CASSLQGEQYF. The DNA of the CDR3 is TGTGCCAGCAGCTTACAGGGGGAGCAGTACTTC.

The chain couples TRBV16 to TRBJ1-5; D remains unclear. V dropped 0 bases and J dropped 7 bases, with 7 bases sitting between them. This CDR3 has 13 amino acids. The germline V gene encodes CDR1 KGHSY and CDR2 FQNENV. The CDR3: CASSQSLVQPQHF. The CDR3 DNA reads as TGTGCCAGCAGCCAATCATTAGTACAGCCCCAGCATTTT.

The chain links TRBV25-1 to TRBJ2-1, with 9 positions matching TRBD2. Germline V gene lookup returns CDR1 MGHDK and CDR2 SYGVNS. The CDR3 covers 16 residues. V shed 2 bases and J 5 bases; nucleotides not matched to a gene: 7. The CDR3 nucleotides are TGTGCCAGCAGTGAACTTAGCGGGAGAATCGACAATGAGCAGTTCTTC. Translating it yields CASSELSGRIDNEQFF.

The CDR3 is CASSLGQQETQYF. The DNA for the CDR3 is TGTGCCAGCAGCCTGGGACAGCAAGAGACCCAGTACTTC. This chain joins TRBV7-7 and TRBJ2-5; 7 nucleotides line up with TRBD1. Germline loops: CDR1 SSHAT, CDR2 FNYEAQ (reference sequence). The CDR3 is 13 residues long. Trimming cost V 5 bases and J 2 bases; bases outside gene matches: 2. Using reference TRBV7-7 and TRBJ2-5 for the parts outside the CDR3, the full variable domain is GAGVSQSPRYKVTKRGQDVTLRCDPISSHATLYWYQQALGQGPEFLTYFNYEAQPDKSGLPSDRFSAERPEGSISTLTIQRTEQRDSAMYRCASSLGQQETQYFGPGTRLLVL.

This chain joins TRBV6-5 and TRBJ2-2; the D gene is possibly TRBD2 (5 bases). This CDR3 region has 14 residues. Germline V CDR1 and CDR2: MNHEY, SVGAGI. V dropped 6 bases and J dropped 4 bases, with 12 bases sitting between them. The CDR3 bases are TGTGCCAGCAGAGCGGTTATACTCACCGGGGAGCTGTTTTTT. Its protein is CASRAVILTGELFF.

The rearrangement links TRBV28 to TRBJ1-1, with D possibly TRBD1 on 5 matching bases. CDR1 is MDHEN and CDR2 is SYDVKM in the germline V gene. This CDR3 comprises 13 residues. V lost 4 bases and J 6 bases, leaving 12 bases between the germline ends. Here the CDR3 reads CASSSPRVAEAFF. CDR3 nucleotides: TGTGCCAGCAGTTCCCCCAGGGTCGCTGAAGCTTTCTTT. Combining the CDR3 with reference TRBV28 and TRBJ1-1 gives the whole variable domain DVKVTQSSRYLVKRTGEKVFLECVQDMDHENMFWYRQDPGLGLRLIYFSYDVKMKEKGDIPEGYSVSREKKERFSLILESASTNQTSMYLCASSSPRVAEAFFGQGTRLTVV.